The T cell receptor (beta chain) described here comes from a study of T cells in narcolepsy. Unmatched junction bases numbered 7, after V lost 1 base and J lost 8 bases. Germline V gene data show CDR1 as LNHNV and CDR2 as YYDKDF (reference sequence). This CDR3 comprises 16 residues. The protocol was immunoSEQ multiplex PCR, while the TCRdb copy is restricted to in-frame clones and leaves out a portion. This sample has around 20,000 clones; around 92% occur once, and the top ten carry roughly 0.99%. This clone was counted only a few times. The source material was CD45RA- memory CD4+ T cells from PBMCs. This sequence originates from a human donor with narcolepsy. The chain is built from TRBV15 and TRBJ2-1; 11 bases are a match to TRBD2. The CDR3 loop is CATSRVSGRARHEQFF. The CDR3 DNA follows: TGTGCCACCAGCAGAGTTAGCGGGAGGGCCCGGCATGAGCAGTTCTTC.